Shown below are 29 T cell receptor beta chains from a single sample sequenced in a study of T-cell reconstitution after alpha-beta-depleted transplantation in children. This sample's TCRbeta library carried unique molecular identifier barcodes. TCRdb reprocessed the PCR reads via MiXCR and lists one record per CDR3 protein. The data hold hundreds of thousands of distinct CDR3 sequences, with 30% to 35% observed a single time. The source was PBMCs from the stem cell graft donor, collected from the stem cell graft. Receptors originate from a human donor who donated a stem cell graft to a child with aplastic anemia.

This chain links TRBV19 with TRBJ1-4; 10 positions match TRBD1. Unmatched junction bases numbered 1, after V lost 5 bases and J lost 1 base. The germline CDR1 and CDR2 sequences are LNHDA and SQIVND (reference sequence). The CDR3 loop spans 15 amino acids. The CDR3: CASSRTGGTNEKLFF. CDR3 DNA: TGTGCCAGTAGTCGGACAGGGGGAACTAATGAAAAACTGTTTTTT.

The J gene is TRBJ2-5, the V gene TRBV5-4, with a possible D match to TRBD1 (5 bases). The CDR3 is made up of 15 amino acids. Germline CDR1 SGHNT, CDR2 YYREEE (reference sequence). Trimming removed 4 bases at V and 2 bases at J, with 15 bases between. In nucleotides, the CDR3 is TGTGCCAGCAGCAGGGGCACAGAGCCTCAAGAGACCCAGTACTTC. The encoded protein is CASSRGTEPQETQYF.

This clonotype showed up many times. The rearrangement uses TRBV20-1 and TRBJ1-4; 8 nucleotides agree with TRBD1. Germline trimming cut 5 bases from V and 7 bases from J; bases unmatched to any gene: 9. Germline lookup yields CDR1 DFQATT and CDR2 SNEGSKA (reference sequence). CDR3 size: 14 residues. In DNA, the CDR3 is TGCAGTGCTCACGGGGACAGGTCTGGTGAAAAACTGTTTTTT. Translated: CSAHGDRSGEKLFF.

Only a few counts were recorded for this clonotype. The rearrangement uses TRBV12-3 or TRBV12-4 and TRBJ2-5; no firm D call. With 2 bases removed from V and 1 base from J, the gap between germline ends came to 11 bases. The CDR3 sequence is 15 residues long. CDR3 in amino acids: CASSLMSPFQETQYF. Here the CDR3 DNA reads TGTGCCAGCAGTTTAATGTCCCCTTTCCAAGAGACCCAGTACTTC.

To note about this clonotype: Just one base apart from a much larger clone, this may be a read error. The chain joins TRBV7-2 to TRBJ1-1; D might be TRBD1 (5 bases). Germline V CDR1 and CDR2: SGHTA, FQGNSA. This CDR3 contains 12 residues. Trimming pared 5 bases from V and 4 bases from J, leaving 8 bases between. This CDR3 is CASSPTVTEAFF. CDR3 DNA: TGTGCCAGCAGCCCGACAGTCACTGAAGCTTTCTTT.

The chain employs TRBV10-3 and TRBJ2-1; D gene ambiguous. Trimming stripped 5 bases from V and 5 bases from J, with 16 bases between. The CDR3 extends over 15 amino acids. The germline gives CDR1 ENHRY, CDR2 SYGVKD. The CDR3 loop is CAISSLTPNHNEQFF. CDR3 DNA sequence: TGTGCCATCAGTAGTTTGACTCCTAACCACAATGAGCAGTTCTTC.

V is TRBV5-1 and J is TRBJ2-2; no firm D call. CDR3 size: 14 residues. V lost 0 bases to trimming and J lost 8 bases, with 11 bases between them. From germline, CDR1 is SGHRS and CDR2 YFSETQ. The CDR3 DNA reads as TGCGCCAGCAGCTTGGAGAATCTGATAGGGGAGCTGTTTTTT. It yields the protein CASSLENLIGELFF.

The CDR3 loop is CASSIVAGGRQPQHF. CDR3 DNA: TGTGCCAGTAGTATAGTGGCGGGGGGCAGGCAGCCCCAGCATTTT. V gene TRBV19 combines with J gene TRBJ1-5; D is possibly TRBD1 (6 bases). V was trimmed by 1 base and J by 7 bases, leaving 14 bases between them. The CDR3 consists of 15 residues. CDR1 is LNHDA and CDR2 is SQIVND in the germline V gene (reference sequence).

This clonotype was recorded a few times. This CDR3 reads CASSKLAGVKNIQYF. The DNA of the CDR3 is TGTGCCAGCAGTAAACTAGCGGGAGTGAAGAACATTCAGTACTTC. The chain is built from TRBV12-3 or TRBV12-4 and TRBJ2-4, with 11 bases identical to TRBD2. V gave up 5 bases and J gave up 7 bases; unmatched junction bases: 7. This CDR3 has 15 amino acids.

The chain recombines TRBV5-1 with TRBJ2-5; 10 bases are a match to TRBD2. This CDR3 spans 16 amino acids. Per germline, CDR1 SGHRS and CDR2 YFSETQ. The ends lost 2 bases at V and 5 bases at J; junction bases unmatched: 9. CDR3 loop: CASSFISSGGGETQYF. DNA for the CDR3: TGCGCCAGCAGCTTTATATCTAGCGGGGGCGGTGAGACCCAGTACTTC. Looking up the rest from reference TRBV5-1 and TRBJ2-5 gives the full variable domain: KAGVTQTPRYLIKTRGQQVTLSCSPISGHRSVSWYQQTPGQGLQFLFEYFSETQRNKGNFPGRFSGRQFSNSRSEMNVSTLELGDSALYLCASSFISSGGGETQYFGPGTRLLVL.

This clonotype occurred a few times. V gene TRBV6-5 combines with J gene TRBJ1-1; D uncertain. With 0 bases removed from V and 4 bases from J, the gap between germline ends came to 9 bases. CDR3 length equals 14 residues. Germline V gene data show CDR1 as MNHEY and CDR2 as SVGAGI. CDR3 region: CASSYSPRGTEAFF. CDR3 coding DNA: TGTGCCAGCAGTTACTCCCCCCGGGGCACTGAAGCTTTCTTT.

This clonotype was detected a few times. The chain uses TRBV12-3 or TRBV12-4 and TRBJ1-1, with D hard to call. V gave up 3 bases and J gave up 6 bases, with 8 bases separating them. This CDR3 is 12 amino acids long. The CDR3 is CASSFKIPEAFF. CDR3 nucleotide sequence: TGTGCCAGCAGTTTTAAGATACCTGAAGCTTTCTTT.

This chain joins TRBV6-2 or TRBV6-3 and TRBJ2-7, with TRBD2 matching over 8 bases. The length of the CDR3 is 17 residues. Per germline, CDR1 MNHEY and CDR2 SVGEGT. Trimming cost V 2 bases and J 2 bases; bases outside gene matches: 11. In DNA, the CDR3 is TGTGCCAGCAGTTACACAGCCGGACTAGCCAAAACCTACGAGCAGTACTTC. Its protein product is CASSYTAGLAKTYEQYF.

CDR3 loop: CASSQHNPETQYF. The CDR3 DNA follows: TGTGCCAGCAGCCAGCACAACCCCGAGACCCAGTACTTC. The rearrangement links TRBV4-2 to TRBJ2-5; unclear D gene. Per germline, CDR1 LGHNA and CDR2 YNFKEQ. There are 13 residues in the CDR3. Trimming shortened V by 3 bases and J by 5 bases, and 10 bases separated the two germline ends.

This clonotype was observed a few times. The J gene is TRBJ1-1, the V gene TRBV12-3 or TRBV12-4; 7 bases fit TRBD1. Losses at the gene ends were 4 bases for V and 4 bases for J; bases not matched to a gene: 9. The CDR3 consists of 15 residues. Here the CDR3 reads CASSWSYRGFTEAFF. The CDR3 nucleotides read TGTGCCAGCAGTTGGAGCTACAGGGGTTTCACTGAAGCTTTCTTT.

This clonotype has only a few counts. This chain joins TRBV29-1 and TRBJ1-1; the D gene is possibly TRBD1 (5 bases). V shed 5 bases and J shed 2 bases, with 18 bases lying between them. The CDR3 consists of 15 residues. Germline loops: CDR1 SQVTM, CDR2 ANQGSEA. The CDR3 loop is CSVQYRGRRNTEAFF. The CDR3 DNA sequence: TGCAGCGTTCAGTACCGGGGACGGAGAAACACTGAAGCTTTCTTT.

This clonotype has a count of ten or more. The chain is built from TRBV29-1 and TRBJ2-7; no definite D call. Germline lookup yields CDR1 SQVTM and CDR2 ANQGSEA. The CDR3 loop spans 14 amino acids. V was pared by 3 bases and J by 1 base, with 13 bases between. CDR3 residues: CSVEGYLGSYEQYF. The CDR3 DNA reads TGCAGCGTTGAGGGCTACCTAGGTTCCTACGAGCAGTACTTC.

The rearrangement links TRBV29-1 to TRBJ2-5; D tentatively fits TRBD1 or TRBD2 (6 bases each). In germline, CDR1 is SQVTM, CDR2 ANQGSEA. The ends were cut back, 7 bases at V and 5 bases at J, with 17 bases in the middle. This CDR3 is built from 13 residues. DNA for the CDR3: TGCAGCGGTTCTGCAGGGGAGGACGAGACCCAGTACTTC. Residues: CSGSAGEDETQYF.

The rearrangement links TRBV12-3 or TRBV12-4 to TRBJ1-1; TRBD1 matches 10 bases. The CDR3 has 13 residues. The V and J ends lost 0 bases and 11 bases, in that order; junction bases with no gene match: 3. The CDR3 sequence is CASSLAGTGVAFF. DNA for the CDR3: TGTGCCAGCAGTTTAGCCGGGACAGGGGTCGCTTTCTTT.

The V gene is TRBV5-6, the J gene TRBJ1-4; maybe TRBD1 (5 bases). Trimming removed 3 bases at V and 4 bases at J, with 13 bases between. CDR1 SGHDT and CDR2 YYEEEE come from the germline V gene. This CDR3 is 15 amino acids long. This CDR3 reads CASSSTETGNEKLFF. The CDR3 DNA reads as TGTGCCAGCAGCTCGACAGAGACGGGTAATGAAAAACTGTTTTTT.

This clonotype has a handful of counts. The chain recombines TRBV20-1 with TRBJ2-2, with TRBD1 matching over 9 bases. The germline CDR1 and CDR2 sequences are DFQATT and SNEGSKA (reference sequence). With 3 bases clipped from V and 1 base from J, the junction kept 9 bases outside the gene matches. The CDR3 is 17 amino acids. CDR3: CSARATAGQGNTGELFF. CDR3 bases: TGCAGTGCTAGGGCTACCGCGGGACAGGGGAACACCGGGGAGCTGTTTTTT.

CDR3 coding DNA: TGTGCCAGCAGCGTAGAACTAGCGGGAATAAATGAGCAGTTCTTC. This encodes CASSVELAGINEQFF. J is TRBJ2-1 and V is TRBV9; 10 bases fit TRBD2. V shed 0 bases and J 7 bases; nucleotides not matched to a gene: 4. CDR3 size: 15 residues. Germline CDR1 is SGDLS and CDR2 is YYNGEE.

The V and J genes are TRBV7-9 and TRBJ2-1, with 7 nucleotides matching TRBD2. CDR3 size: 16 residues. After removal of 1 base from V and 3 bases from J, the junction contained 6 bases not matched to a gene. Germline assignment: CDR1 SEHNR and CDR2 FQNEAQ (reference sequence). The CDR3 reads CASSLGVGTIYNEQFF. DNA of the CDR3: TGTGCCAGCAGCTTAGGGGTAGGGACTATCTACAATGAGCAGTTCTTC.

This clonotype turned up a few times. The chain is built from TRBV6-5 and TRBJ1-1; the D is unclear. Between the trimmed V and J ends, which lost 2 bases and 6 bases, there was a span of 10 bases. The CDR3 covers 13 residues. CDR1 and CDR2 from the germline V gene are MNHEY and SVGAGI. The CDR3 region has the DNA TGTGCCAGCAGTTACGCAGGAACCGCTGAAGCTTTCTTT. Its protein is CASSYAGTAEAFF.

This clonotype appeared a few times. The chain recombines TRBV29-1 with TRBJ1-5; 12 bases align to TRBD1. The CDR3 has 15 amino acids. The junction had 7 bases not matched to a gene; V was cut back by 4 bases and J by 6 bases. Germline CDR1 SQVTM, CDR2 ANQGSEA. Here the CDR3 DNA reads TGCAGCGTTGGGGAGGGGACAGGGGGCAGTCAGCCCCAGCATTTT. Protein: CSVGEGTGGSQPQHF.

As DNA, the CDR3 is TGTGCCAGCAGTCATCAAGGGTCTGCCGGGGAGCTGTTTTTT. This gives the protein CASSHQGSAGELFF. The V and J genes are TRBV6-1 and TRBJ2-2, with no clear D. Trimming pared 5 bases from V and 6 bases from J, leaving 13 bases between. The CDR3 has 14 amino acids. Germline V gene sequence: CDR1 MNHNS, CDR2 SASEGT.

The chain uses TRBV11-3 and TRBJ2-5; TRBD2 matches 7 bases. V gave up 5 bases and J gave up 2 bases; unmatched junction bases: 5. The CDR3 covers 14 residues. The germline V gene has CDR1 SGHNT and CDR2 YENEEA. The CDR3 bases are TGTGCCAGCAGCCGCCGGGACTATCAAGAGACCCAGTACTTC. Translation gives CASSRRDYQETQYF.

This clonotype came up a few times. The CDR3 reads CASRLDRGRMNTEAFF. CDR3 nucleotides: TGTGCCAGCAGACTCGACAGGGGTAGAATGAACACTGAAGCTTTCTTT. The chain uses TRBV12-3 or TRBV12-4 and TRBJ1-1; 8 bases match TRBD1. V was pared by 6 bases and J by 0 bases, with 9 bases of the junction left unmatched. CDR3 length equals 16 residues.

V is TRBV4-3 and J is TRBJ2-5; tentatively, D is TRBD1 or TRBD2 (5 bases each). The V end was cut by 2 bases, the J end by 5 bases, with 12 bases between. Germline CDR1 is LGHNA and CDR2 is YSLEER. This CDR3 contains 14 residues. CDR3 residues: CASSQQDGAETQYF. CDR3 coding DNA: TGCGCCAGCAGCCAACAGGACGGGGCGGAGACCCAGTACTTC.